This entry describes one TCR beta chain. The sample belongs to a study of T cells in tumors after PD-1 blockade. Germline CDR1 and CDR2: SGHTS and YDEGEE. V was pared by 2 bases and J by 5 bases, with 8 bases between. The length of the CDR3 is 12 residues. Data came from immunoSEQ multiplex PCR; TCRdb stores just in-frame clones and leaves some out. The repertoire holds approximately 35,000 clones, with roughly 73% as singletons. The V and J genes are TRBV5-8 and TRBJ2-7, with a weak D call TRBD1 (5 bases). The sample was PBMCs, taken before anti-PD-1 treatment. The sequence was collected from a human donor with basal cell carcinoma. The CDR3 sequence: CASSFDSDEQYF. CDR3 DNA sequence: TGTGCCAGCAGCTTCGACAGTGACGAGCAGTACTTC.